This T cell receptor (beta chain) was observed in a study of blood T cell repertoires in COVID-19. Assay used: immunoSEQ multiplex PCR; TCRdb lists only in-frame clones, some missing. The data contain 300,000 to 400,000 clones, approximately 88% of them singletons. The CDR3 spans 15 residues. Losses at the gene ends were 8 bases for V and 6 bases for J; bases not matched to a gene: 13. CDR1 and CDR2 from the germline V gene are MRHNA and SNTAGT. This sequence joins TRBV6-4 and TRBJ1-5, with 7 positions matching TRBD1. Sequencing was done on a sample of PBMCs or T cells enriched from blood (not recorded which). This receptor was identified in a woman aged 25 to 45 with acute COVID-19. The CDR3 is CASGRKRGLSQPQHF. The CDR3 nucleotides read TGTGCCAGCGGGCGGAAAAGGGGGCTATCTCAGCCCCAGCATTTT.